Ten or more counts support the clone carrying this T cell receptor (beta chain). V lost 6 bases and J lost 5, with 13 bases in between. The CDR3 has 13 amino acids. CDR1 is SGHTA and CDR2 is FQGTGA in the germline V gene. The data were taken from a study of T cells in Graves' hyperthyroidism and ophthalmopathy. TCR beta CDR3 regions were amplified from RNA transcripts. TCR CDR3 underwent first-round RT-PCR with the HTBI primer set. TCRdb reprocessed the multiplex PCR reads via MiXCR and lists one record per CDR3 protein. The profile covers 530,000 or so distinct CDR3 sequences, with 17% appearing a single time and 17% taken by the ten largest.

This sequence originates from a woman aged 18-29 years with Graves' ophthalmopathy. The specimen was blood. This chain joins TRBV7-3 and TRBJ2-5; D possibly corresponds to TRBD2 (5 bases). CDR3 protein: CASSRERRETQYF. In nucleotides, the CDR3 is TGTGCCAGCAGTAGAGAACGGAGGGAGACCCAGTACTTC.